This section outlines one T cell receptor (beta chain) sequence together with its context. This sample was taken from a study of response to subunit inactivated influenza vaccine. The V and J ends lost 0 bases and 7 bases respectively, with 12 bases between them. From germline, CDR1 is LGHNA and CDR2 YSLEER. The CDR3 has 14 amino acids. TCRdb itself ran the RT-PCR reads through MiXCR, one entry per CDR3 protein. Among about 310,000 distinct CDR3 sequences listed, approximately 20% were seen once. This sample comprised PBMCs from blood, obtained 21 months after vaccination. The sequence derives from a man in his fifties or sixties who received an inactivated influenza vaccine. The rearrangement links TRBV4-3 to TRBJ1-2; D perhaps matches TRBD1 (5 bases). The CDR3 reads CASSQDRGAGGYTF. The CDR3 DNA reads TGCGCCAGCAGCCAAGATAGAGGGGCGGGTGGCTACACCTTC.